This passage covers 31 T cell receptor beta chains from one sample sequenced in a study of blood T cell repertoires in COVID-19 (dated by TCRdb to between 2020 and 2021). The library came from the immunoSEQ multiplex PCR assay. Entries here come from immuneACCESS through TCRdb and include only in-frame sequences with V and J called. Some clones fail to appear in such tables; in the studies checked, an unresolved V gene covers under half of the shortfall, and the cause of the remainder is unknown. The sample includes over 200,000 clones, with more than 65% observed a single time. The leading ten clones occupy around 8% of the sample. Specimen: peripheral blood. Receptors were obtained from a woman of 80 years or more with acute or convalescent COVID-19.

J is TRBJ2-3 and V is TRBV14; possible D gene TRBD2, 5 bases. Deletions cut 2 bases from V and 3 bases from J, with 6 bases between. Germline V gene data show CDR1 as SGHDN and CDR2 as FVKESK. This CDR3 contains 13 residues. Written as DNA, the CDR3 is TGTGCCAGCAGCCAACGGGGAACAGATACGCAGTATTTT. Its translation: CASSQRGTDTQYF. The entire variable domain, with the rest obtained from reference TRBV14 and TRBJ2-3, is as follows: EAGVTQFPSHSVIEKGQTVTLRCDPISGHDNLYWYRRVMGKEIKFLLHFVKESKQDESGMPNNRFLAERTGGTYSTLKVQPAELEDSGVYFCASSQRGTDTQYFGPGTRLTVL.

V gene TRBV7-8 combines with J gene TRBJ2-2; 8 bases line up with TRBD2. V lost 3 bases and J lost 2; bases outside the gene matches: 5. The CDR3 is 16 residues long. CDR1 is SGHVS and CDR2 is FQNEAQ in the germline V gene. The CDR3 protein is CASSLAAGVNTGELFF. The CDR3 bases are TGTGCCAGCAGCTTGGCAGCGGGGGTCAACACCGGGGAGCTGTTTTTT.

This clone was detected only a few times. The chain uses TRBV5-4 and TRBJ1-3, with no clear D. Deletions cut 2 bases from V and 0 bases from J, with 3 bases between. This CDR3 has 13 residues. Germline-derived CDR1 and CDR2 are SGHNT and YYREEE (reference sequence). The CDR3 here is CASSFSSGNTIYF. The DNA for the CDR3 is TGTGCCAGCAGCTTCAGCTCTGGAAACACCATATATTTT.

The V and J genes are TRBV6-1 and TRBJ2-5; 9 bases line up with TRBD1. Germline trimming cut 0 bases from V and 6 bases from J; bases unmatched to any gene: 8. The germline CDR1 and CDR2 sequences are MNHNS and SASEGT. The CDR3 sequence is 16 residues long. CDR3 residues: CASSEALGQGKKTQYF. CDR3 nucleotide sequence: TGTGCCAGCAGTGAAGCGTTAGGACAGGGGAAAAAGACCCAGTACTTC.

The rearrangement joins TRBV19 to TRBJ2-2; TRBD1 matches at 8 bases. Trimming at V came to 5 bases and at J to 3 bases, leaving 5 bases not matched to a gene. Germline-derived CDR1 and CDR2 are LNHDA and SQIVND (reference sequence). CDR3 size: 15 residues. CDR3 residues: CASSYRGLDTGELFF. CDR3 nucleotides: TGTGCCAGTAGTTACAGGGGGTTGGACACCGGGGAGCTGTTTTTT.

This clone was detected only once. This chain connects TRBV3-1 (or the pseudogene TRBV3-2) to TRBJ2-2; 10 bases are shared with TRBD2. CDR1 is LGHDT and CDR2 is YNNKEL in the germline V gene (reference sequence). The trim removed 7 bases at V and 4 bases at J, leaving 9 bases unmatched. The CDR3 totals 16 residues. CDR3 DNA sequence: TGTGCCAGCACCCCTAGCGGGGGCCTACCCACCGGGGAGCTGTTTTTT. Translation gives CASTPSGGLPTGELFF.

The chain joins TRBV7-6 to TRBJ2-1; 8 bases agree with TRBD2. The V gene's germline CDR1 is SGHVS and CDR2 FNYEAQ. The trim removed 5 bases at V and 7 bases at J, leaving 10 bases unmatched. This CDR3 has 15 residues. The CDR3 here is CASSPRGGPENEQFF. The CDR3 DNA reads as TGTGCCAGCAGCCCCCGGGGGGGCCCGGAAAATGAGCAGTTCTTC.

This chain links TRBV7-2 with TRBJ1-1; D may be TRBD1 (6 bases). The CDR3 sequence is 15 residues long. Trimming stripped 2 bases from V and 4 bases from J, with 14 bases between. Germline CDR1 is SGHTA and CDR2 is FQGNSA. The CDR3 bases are TGTGCCAGCAGCTTACTTCTGGGGGCGGGCACTGAAGCTTTCTTT. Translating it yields CASSLLLGAGTEAFF.

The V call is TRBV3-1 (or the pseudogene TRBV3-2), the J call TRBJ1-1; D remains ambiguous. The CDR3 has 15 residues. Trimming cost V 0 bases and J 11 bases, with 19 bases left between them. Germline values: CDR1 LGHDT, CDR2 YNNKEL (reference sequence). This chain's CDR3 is CASSQDLSLAREAFF. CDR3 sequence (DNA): TGTGCCAGCAGCCAAGATCTTAGCCTTGCGAGGGAGGCTTTCTTT.

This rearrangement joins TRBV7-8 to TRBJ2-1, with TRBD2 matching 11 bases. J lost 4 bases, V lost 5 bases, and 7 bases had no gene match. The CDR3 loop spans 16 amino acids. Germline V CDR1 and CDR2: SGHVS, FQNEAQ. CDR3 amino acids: CASSPRVAGGYNEQFF. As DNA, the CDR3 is TGTGCCAGCAGCCCCCGTGTAGCGGGGGGGTACAATGAGCAGTTCTTC.

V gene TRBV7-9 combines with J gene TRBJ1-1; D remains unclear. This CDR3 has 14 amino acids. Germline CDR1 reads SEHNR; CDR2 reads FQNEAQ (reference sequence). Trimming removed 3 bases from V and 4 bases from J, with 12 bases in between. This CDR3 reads CASSLTRVTTEAFF. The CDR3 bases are TGTGCCAGCAGCTTGACCCGGGTGACCACTGAAGCTTTCTTT.

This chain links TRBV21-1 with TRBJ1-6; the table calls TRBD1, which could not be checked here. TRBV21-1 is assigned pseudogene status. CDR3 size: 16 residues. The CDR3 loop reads CASSRTGITYNSPLHF. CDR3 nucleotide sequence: TGTGCCAGCAGCAGGACAGGTATTACCTATAATTCACCCCTCCACTTT.

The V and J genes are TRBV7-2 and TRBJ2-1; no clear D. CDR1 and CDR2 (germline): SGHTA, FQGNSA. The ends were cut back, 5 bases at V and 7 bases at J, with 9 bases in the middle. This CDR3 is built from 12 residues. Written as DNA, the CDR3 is TGTGCCAGCAGCCCTAGAGAAAATGAGCAGTTCTTC. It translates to CASSPRENEQFF.

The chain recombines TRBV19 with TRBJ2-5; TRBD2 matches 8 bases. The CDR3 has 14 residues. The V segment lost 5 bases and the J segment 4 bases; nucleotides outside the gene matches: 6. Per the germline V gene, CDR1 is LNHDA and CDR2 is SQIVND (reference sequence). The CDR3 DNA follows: TGTGCCAGTAGTTGGAGCGGGGGCGGAGAGACCCAGTACTTC. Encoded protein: CASSWSGGGETQYF.

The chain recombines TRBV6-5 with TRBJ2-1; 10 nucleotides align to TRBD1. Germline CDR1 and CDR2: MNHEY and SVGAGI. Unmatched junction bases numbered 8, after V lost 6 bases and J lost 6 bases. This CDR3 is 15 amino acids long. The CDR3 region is CASRKGGDRGNEQFF. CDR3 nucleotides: TGTGCCAGCAGGAAGGGAGGGGACAGGGGCAATGAGCAGTTCTTC.

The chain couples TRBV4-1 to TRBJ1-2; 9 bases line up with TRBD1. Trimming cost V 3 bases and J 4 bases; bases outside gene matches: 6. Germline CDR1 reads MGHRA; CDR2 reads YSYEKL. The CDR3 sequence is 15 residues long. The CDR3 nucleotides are TGCGCCAGCAGCCAGATAGGACAGGGGAGCTATGGCTACACCTTC. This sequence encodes CASSQIGQGSYGYTF.

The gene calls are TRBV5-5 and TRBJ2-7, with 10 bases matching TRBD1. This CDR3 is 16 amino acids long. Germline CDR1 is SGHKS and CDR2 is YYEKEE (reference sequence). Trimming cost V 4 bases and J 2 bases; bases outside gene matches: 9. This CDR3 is CASSQRRDRGTYEQYF. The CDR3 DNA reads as TGTGCCAGCAGCCAGCGCCGGGACAGGGGTACCTACGAGCAGTACTTC.

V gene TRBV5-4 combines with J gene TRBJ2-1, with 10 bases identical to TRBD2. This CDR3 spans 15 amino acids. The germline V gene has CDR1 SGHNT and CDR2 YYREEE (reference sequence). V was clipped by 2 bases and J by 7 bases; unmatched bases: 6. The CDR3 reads CASSFEREGRNEQFF. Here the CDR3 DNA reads TGTGCCAGCAGCTTTGAGCGGGAGGGCCGGAATGAGCAGTTCTTC. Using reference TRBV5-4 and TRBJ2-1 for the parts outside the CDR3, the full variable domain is ETGVTQSPTHLIKTRGQQVTLRCSSQSGHNTVSWYQQALGQGPQFIFQYYREEENGRGNFPPRFSGLQFPNYSSELNVNALELDDSALYLCASSFEREGRNEQFFGPGTRLTVL.

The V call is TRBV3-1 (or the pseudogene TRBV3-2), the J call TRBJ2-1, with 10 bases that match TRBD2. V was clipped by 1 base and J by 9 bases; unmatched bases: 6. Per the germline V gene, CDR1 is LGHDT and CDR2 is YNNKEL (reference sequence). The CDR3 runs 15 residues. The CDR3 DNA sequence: TGTGCCAGCAGCCAAGTGCTAGCGGGAGCTGGTGAGCAGTTCTTC. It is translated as CASSQVLAGAGEQFF.

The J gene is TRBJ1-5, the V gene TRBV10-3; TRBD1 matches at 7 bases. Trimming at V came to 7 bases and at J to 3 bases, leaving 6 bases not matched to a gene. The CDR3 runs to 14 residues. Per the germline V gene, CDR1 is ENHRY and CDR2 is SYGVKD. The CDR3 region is CAITQDRDNQPQHF. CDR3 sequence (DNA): TGTGCCATCACACAAGACAGGGACAATCAGCCCCAGCATTTT.

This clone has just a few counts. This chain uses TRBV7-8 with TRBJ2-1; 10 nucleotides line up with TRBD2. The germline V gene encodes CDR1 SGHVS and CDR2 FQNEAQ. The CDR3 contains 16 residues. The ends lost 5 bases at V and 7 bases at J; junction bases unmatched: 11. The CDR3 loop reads CASSLDSGGPRNEQFF. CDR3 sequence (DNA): TGTGCCAGCAGCCTTGATAGCGGGGGGCCCCGAAATGAGCAGTTCTTC.

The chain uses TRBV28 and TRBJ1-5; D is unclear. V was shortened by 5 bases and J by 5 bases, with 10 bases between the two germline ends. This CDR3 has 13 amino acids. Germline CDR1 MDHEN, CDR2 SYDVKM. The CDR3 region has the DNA TGTGCCAGCAGTAAAACGGGGTATCAGCCCCAGCATTTT. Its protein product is CASSKTGYQPQHF.

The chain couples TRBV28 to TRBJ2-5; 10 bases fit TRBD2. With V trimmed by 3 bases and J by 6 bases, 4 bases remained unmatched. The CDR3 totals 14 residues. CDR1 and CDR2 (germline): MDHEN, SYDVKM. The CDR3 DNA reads TGTGCCAGCAGTTTTTTAGCGGGAGGAAAGACCCAGTACTTC. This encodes CASSFLAGGKTQYF.

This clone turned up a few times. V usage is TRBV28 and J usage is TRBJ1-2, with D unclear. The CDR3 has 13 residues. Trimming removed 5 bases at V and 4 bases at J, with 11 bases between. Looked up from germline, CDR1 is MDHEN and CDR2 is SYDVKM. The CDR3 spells CASSPTEGYGYTF. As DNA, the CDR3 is TGTGCCAGCAGTCCGACGGAGGGCTATGGCTACACCTTC.

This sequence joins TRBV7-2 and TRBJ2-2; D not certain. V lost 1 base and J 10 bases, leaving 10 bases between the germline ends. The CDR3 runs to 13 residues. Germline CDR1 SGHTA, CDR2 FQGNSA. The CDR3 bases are TGTGCCAGCAGCTTAGTAACGGGTGTGGAGCTGTTTTTT. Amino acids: CASSLVTGVELFF. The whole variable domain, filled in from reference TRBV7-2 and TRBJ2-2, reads GAGVSQSPSNKVTEKGKDVELRCDPISGHTALYWYRQSLGQGLEFLIYFQGNSAPDKSGLPSDRFSAERTGGSVSTLTIQRTQQEDSAVYLCASSLVTGVELFFGEGSRLTVL.

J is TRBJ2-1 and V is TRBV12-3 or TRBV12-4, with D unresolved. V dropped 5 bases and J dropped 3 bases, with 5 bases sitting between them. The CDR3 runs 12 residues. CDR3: CASSPVYNEQFF. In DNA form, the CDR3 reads TGTGCCAGCAGTCCCGTCTACAATGAGCAGTTCTTC.

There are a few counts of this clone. Here the CDR3 reads CASGTPTSYEQYF. In DNA, the CDR3 is TGTGCCAGCGGTACTCCAACTTCCTACGAGCAGTACTTC. This rearrangement joins TRBV3-1 (or the pseudogene TRBV3-2) to TRBJ2-7; D unclear. This CDR3 is built from 13 residues. From germline, CDR1 is LGHDT and CDR2 YNNKEL (reference sequence). V gave up 8 bases and J gave up 1 base, with 12 bases separating them.

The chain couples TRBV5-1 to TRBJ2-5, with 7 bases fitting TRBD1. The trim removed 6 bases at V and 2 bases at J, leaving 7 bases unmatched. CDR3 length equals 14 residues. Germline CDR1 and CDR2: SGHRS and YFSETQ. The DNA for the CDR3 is TGCGCCAGCACCACAGGGGCACTTCAAGAGACCCAGTACTTC. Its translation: CASTTGALQETQYF. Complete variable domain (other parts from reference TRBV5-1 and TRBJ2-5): KAGVTQTPRYLIKTRGQQVTLSCSPISGHRSVSWYQQTPGQGLQFLFEYFSETQRNKGNFPGRFSGRQFSNSRSEMNVSTLELGDSALYLCASTTGALQETQYFGPGTRLLVL.

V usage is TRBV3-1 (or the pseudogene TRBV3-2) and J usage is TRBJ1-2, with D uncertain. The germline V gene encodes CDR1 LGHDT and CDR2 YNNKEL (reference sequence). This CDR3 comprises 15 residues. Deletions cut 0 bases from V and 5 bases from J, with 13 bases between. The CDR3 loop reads CASSQDIGTLYGYTF. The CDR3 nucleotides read TGTGCCAGCAGCCAAGATATAGGCACACTATATGGCTACACCTTC.

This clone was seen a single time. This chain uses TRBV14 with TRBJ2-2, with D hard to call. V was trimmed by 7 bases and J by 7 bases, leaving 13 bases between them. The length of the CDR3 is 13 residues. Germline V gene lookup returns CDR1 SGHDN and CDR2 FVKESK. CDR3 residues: CASNHLRNGELFF. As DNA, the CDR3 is TGTGCCAGCAACCATCTGAGAAACGGGGAGCTGTTTTTT.

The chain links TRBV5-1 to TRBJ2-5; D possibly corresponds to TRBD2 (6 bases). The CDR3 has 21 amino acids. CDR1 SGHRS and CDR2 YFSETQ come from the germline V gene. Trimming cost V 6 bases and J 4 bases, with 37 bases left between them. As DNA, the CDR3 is TGCGCCAGCACCCAGCGAGCGGGTCCTGGGGATCTTCGTCAGTGGTCAGAGACCCAGTACTTC. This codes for CASTQRAGPGDLRQWSETQYF.